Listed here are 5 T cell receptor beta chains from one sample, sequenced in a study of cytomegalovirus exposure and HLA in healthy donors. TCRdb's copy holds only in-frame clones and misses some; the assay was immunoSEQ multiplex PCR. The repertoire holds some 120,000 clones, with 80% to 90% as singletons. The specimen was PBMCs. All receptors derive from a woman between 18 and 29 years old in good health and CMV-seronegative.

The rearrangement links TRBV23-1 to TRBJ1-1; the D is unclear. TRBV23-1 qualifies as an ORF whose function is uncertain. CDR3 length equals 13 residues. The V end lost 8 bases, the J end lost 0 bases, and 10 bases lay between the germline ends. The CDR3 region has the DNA TGCGCCAGCCCGCGCGACATGAACACTGAAGCTTTCTTT. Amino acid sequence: CASPRDMNTEAFF.

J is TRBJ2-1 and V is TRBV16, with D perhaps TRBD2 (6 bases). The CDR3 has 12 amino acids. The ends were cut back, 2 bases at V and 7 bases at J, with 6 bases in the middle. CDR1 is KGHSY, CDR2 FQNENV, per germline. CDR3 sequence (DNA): TGTGCCAGCAGCCAACGGGAGAATGAGCAGTTCTTC. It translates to CASSQRENEQFF.

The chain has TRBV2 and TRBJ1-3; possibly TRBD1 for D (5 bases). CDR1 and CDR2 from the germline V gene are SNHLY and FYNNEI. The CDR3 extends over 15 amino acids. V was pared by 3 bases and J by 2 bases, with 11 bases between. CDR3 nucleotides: TGTGCCAGCAGTGACGGCAGGGCGGCTGGAAACACCATATATTTT. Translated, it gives CASSDGRAAGNTIYF.

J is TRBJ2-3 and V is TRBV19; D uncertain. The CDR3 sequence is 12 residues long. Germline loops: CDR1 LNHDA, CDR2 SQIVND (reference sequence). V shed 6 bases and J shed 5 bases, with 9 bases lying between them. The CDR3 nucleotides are TGTGCCAGTAGCTTAGCCGAAGATACGCAGTATTTT. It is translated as CASSLAEDTQYF.

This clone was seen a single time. CDR3 sequence: CASSEALWGHGTGELFF. The CDR3 coding sequence is TGTGCCAGCAGTGAAGCGCTTTGGGGGCACGGAACCGGGGAGCTGTTTTTT. The genes are TRBV2 and TRBJ2-2; a weak D match, TRBD1 (6 bases). Germline V gives CDR1 SNHLY, CDR2 FYNNEI. Between the trimmed V and J ends, which lost 0 bases and 5 bases, there was a span of 16 bases. There are 17 residues in the CDR3.